This TCR beta chain was documented in a study of post-analysis software for immune sequencing data. For the study at large: Relapsing-remitting, secondary progressive and progressive-relapsing forms of multiple sclerosis all featured among disease courses.

Points on this clonotype: Its specificity is not known.

Findings and limits, study-wide: Multiple sclerosis patients had significantly lower normalized Chao1 diversity than controls. The authors found that F measure strongly co-clustered same-batch samples. Four to six TRBV segments were more frequent in patients than controls; TRBV5-6, TRBV5-1 and TRBV20-1 belonged to this group.

Included in the TCR beta cDNA libraries were unique molecular identifiers. Via MiXCR, TCRdb re-called the PCR reads, giving one row per CDR3 protein. This sample has around 260,000 distinct CDR3 sequences; 30% to 45% occur once, and the top ten carry under 5%. The CDR3 covers 14 residues. Trimming took off 1 base at V and 9 bases at J, with 16 bases between the two ends. CDR1 and CDR2 from the germline V gene are MGHRA and YSYEKL. V usage is TRBV4-1 and J usage is TRBJ2-7; D is undetermined. Sequencing was carried out using blood. This clonotype originated in a girl aged 10 to 17 with multiple sclerosis. CDR3 in DNA: TGCGCCAGCAGCCAAGGGACCGTTCAAACAACGCAGTACTTC. Its translation: CASSQGTVQTTQYF.